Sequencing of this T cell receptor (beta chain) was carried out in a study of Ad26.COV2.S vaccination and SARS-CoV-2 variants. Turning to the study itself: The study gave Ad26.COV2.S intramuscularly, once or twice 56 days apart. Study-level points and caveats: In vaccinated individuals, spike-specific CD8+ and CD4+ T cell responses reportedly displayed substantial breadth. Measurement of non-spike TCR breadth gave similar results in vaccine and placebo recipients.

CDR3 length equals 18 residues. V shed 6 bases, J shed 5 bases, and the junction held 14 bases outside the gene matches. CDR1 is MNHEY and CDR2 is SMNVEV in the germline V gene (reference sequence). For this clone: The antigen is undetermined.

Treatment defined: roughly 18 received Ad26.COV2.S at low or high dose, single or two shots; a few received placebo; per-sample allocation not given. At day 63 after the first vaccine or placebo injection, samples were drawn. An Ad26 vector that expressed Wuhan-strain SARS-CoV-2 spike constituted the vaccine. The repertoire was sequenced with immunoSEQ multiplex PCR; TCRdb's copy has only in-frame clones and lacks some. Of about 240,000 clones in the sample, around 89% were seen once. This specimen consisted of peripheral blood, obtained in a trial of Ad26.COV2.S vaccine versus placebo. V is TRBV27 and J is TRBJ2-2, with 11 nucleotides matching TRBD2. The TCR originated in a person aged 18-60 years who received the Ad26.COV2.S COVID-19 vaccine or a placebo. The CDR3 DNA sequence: TGTGCCAGCAGACCGGGACTAGCGGAGTGGAGAGGGACCGGGGAGCTGTTTTTT. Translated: CASRPGLAEWRGTGELFF.